This T cell receptor beta chain was profiled in a study of vaccination and CD4 T cells after COVID-19. Study in general: The authors used overlapping spike peptides from SARS-CoV-2, HCoV-NL63, HCoV-OC43 and HCoV-229E to stimulate cells.

On this clonotype itself: The antigen is undetermined.

V lost 3 bases to trimming and J lost 4 bases; unmatched junction nucleotides: 4. The CDR3 length is 15 residues. The germline V gene has CDR1 ENHRY and CDR2 SYGVKD. Overall study results and limits: A nonsignificant rise from roughly 22 to 38 was seen in the median number of SARS-CoV-2-reactive clonotypes. A median of around 86% of reactive clones, in convalescent patients, became evident only post-vaccination.

The Oncomine TCR Beta short-read assay was applied to DNA of cultured CD4+ T cells. MiXCR was run by TCRdb on the PCR reads, yielding one entry per CDR3 protein. The profile covers 9,500 to 15,000 distinct CDR3 sequences, with more than 45% appearing a single time and roughly 22% taken by the ten largest. Treatment defined: roughly 11-day PBMC culture with coronavirus spike peptide pools or control peptides (ViraFEST assay). The material sequenced was CD4+ T cells from blood, cultured in vitro. The clonotype was recovered from a human donor who had recovered from COVID-19. J is TRBJ2-2 and V is TRBV10-3; 8 bases agree with TRBD1. CDR3 nucleotide sequence: TGTGCCATCAGTGATGACAGGGGAGGCACCGGGGAGCTGTTTTTT. Its translation is CAISDDRGGTGELFF.